The rows below give T cell receptor beta chains drawn from one sample of a study of control samples from healthy donors and cancer patients. Clones were sequenced by immunoSEQ multiplex PCR, and TCRdb holds only the in-frame ones, with some missing. The sample has about 79,000 clones, roughly 93% seen once. The specimen was PBMCs. These TCRs come from a woman aged 40 to 50 with lung cancer. Both conserved end residues are part of each CDR3. D genes are given only for firm matches. Only part of the rows carry a size: once, few, many, or a class if the clone is expanded.

v_call,d_call,j_call,clone_size,cdr3_aa,cdr3_nt
TRBV5-6,-,TRBJ1-4,once,CASSVGRSNEKLFF,TGTGCCAGCAGCGTGGGACGGTCCAATGAAAAACTGTTTTTT
TRBV6-5,-,TRBJ1-2,-,CASSYSPTVGYGYTF,TGTGCCAGCAGTTACTCCCCGACCGTCGGCTATGGCTACACCTTC
TRBV6-5,-,TRBJ1-4,once,CASSYSGVANEKLFF,TGTGCCAGCAGTTACTCGGGGGTCGCGAATGAAAAACTGTTTTTT
TRBV5-8,-,TRBJ1-1,-,CASSYSYTEAFF,TGTGCCAGCAGCTACAGCTACACTGAAGCTTTCTTT
TRBV4-1,-,TRBJ2-7,-,CASSQGLDSSYEQYF,TGCGCCAGCAGCCAAGGTCTAGACTCTTCCTACGAGCAGTACTTC
TRBV5-5,-,TRBJ1-5,-,CASSPGGNQPQHF,TGTGCCAGCAGCCCGGGGGGCAATCAGCCCCAGCATTTT
TRBV29-1,TRBD1,TRBJ2-7,once,CSVVRSGTAIYEQYF,TGCAGCGTTGTGCGGTCCGGGACAGCAATATACGAGCAGTACTTC
TRBV19,-,TRBJ1-1,-,CASSIWVGMNTEAFF,TGTGCCAGTAGTATATGGGTAGGGATGAACACTGAAGCTTTCTTT
TRBV11-3,-,TRBJ1-1,-,CASSLAVATTLNTEAFF,TGTGCCAGCAGCTTAGCTGTAGCCACTACACTGAACACTGAAGCTTTCTTT
TRBV5-1,-,TRBJ2-2,-,CASSLGGASGELFF,TGCGCCAGCAGCTTGGGAGGGGCGTCTGGGGAGCTGTTTTTT
TRBV30,TRBD1,TRBJ1-4,few,CAWGEGGLTNEKLFF,TGTGCCTGGGGGGAAGGGGGCCTGACTAATGAAAAACTGTTTTTT
TRBV11-3,-,TRBJ2-1,-,CASSLVGTREQFF,TGTGCCAGCAGCTTAGTGGGCACCCGAGAGCAGTTCTTC
TRBV19,TRBD1,TRBJ2-5,-,CASSIQGARETQYF,TGTGCCAGTAGTATTCAGGGGGCAAGGGAGACCCAGTACTTC
TRBV6-2/TRBV6-3,TRBD1,TRBJ2-1,-,CASSPGQDYNEQFF,TGTGCCAGCAGTCCGGGACAGGACTACAATGAGCAGTTCTTC
TRBV24-1,-,TRBJ1-4,-,CATSDSHSTDGTLFF,TGTGCCACCAGTGATTCTCACTCGACAGATGGGACACTGTTTTTT
TRBV7-2,-,TRBJ1-2,once,CASSRQVWRAYGYTF,TGTGCCAGCAGCCGCCAGGTTTGGAGGGCCTATGGCTACACCTTC
TRBV6-5,TRBD1,TRBJ1-2,once,CASSYRPTGSYGYTF,TGTGCCAGCAGTTACCGACCGACAGGGAGCTATGGCTACACCTTC
TRBV6-1,TRBD2,TRBJ2-3,-,CASSEVGGSDTQYF,TGTGCCAGCAGTGAAGTGGGAGGGTCAGATACGCAGTATTTT
TRBV30,-,TRBJ2-7,-,CAWSPYRASYEQYF,TGTGCCTGGAGCCCATACAGGGCCTCCTACGAGCAGTACTTC
TRBV29-1,-,TRBJ2-7,-,CSVFSGINEQYF,TGCAGCGTTTTTTCTGGGATAAACGAGCAGTACTTC
TRBV2,-,TRBJ1-5,-,CASSEWGADNQPQHF,TGTGCCAGCAGTGAATGGGGGGCGGACAATCAGCCCCAGCATTTT
TRBV4-1,TRBD2,TRBJ2-1,-,CASSFTGTSGNEQFF,TGCGCCAGCAGCTTTACCGGGACTAGCGGCAATGAGCAGTTCTTC
TRBV24-1,TRBD2,TRBJ2-1,-,CATSRDGGTNEQFF,TGTGCCACCAGTAGGGACGGGGGGACCAATGAGCAGTTCTTC
TRBV27,TRBD1,TRBJ1-1,-,CASSWGTGGNAEAFF,TGTGCCAGCAGTTGGGGGACAGGGGGGAATGCTGAAGCTTTCTTT